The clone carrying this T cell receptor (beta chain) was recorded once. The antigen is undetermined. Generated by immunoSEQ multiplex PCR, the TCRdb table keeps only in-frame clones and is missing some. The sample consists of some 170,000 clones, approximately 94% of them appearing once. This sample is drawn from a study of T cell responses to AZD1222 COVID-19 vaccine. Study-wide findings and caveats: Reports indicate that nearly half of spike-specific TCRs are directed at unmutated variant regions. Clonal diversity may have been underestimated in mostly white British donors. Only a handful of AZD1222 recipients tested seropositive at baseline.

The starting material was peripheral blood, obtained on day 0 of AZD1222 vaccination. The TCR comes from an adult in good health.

CDR3 sequence: CASSFLAGVGSSYNEQFF. CDR3 coding DNA: TGTGCCAGCAGCTTTCTAGCGGGAGTGGGTAGCTCCTACAATGAGCAGTTCTTC. V is TRBV7-9 and J is TRBJ2-1, with 10 bases lining up with TRBD2. The germline V gene has CDR1 SEHNR and CDR2 FQNEAQ (reference sequence). V gave up 3 bases and J gave up 0 bases; unmatched junction bases: 8. This CDR3 comprises 18 residues.